This T cell receptor (beta chain) is drawn from a study of CD8+ T cells in alopecia areata. TCR sequencing used cDNA made by reverse transcription of extracted RNA. Only in-frame clones appear in the TCRdb table, and some are missing; sequencing was by immunoSEQ multiplex PCR. This table has about 98,000 clones, around two fifths appearing once. This clone was counted between two and nine times. CDR1 and CDR2 from the germline V gene are SGHTA and FQGNSA. Losses at the gene ends were 4 bases for V and 8 bases for J; bases not matched to a gene: 13. This CDR3 is 16 amino acids long. This sequence joins TRBV7-2 and TRBJ2-1, with 8 nucleotides matching TRBD2. What was sequenced was CD4+ T cells sorted from blood. This receptor was taken from a human donor with alopecia areata. DNA for the CDR3: TGTGCCAGCAGCTCCCGGCGCAGCGGGAGAGTCCATGAGCAGTTCTTC. It translates to CASSSRRSGRVHEQFF.